The TCR beta chain described here comes from a study of chemoradiotherapy in HPV16-positive cancers. Looking at the study overall: Candidate HPV-specific clones and shared TCR motifs came from two HPV16-positive patients. Whole-study results and caveats: HPV-specific T cells were functionally defined from only a couple of HPV16-positive patients. Non-HPV-specific T cells did not expand in tumors during treatment, whereas candidate HPV-specific clones and E7-related motifs did. For HPV16-positive patients, expanding HPV-responsive T cells associated with longer recurrence-free survival.

This CDR3 has 15 residues. From germline, CDR1 is SGHTA and CDR2 FQGTGA. Trimming took off 8 bases at V and 6 bases at J, with 20 bases between the two ends. The table came from immunoSEQ multiplex PCR; TCRdb's copy has only in-frame clones and leaves some out. The sample carries about 15,000 clones, around four fifths recorded once. Regarding this clone: Antigen specificity is unknown.

This receptor was obtained from a human donor with HPV-associated anogenital cancer. The chain combines TRBV7-3 with TRBJ2-1; D is possibly TRBD2 (7 bases). The sample was gathered from a patient who underwent chemoradiotherapy. This CDR3 reads CASAGGGGPSNEQFF. In nucleotides, the CDR3 is TGTGCCAGCGCTGGCGGCGGGGGCCCGAGCAATGAGCAGTTCTTC.